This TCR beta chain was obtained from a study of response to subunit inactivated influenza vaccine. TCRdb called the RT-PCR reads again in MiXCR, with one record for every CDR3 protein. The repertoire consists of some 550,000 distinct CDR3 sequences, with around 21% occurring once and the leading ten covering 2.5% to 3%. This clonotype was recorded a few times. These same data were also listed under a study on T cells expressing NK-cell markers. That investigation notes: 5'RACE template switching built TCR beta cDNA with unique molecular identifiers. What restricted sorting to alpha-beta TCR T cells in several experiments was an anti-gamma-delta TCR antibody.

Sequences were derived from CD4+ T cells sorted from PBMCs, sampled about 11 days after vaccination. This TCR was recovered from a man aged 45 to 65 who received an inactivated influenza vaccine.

For the CDR3, the DNA is TGCGCCAGCAGCCAGGATGACTCCTACAATGAGCAGTTCTTC. Translating gives CASSQDDSYNEQFF. The chain combines TRBV4-3 with TRBJ2-1; D remains ambiguous. CDR3 length: 14 amino acids. V lost 3 bases and J 0 bases, leaving 6 bases between the germline ends. Germline V gene lookup returns CDR1 LGHNA and CDR2 YSLEER.